This T cell receptor (beta chain) was captured by sequencing in a study of shared clonotypes between healthy human individuals. Findings of the study overall: Shared clonotypes: about 5% naive CD4, around 3.7% naive CD8, 2.3% memory CD4, under 0.5% memory CD8. Large depth notwithstanding, sorted-subset sequencing proved incomplete by rarefaction.

Sequenced by immunoSEQ multiplex PCR; TCRdb stores in-frame clones only, minus some. This table has about 530,000 clones, 90% to 96% appearing once. A CD45RA-negative memory subset and a CD45RA+ naive subset were separated from the CD4+ cells. A remark on this clone: Its target is unknown.

V was cut by 3 bases and J by 5 bases, with 10 bases left in between. The CDR3 runs 13 residues. CDR1 and CDR2 from the germline V gene are KGHSH and LQKENI. The chain recombines TRBV18 with TRBJ2-5; possibly TRBD1 or TRBD2 for D (5 bases each). The receptor was derived from a woman aged 25 to 39 in good health. The sequenced sample was naive CD4+ T cells sorted from blood. The subset here: CD45RA+ positively selected. CDR3 residues: CASSPRGTETQYF. The DNA for the CDR3 is TGTGCCAGCTCACCCAGAGGGACGGAGACCCAGTACTTC. Full variable domain (rest looked up from reference TRBV18 and TRBJ2-5): NAGVMQNPRHLVRRRGQEARLRCSPMKGHSHVYWYRQLPEEGLKFMVYLQKENIIDESGMPKERFSAEFPKEGPSILRIQQVVRGDSAAYFCASSPRGTETQYFGPGTRLLVL.